The clone carrying this T cell receptor beta chain appeared once. This record comes from a study of blood T cell repertoires in COVID-19. V was pared by 5 bases and J by 1 base, with 14 bases between. Germline assignment: CDR1 SEHNR and CDR2 FQNEAQ (reference sequence). The CDR3 loop spans 16 amino acids. Under the authors' procedure: Estimation of nucleated cell counts was performed using reference gene primer amplification. TCRdb's copy holds only in-frame clones and misses some; the assay was immunoSEQ multiplex PCR. The V and J calls and clone size are taken from that table; D and trimming were inferred from the DNA. The sample contains about 98,000 clones, roughly 87% of which appear only once.

This clonotype originated in a man aged 45-65 years with active COVID-19. The sequencing input was peripheral blood. The rearrangement uses TRBV7-9 and TRBJ1-4; D is uncertain. The CDR3 region is CASSPYGKGTNEKLFF. The CDR3 DNA sequence: TGTGCCAGCAGCCCTTACGGGAAGGGAACTAATGAAAAACTGTTTTTT.